This TCR beta chain was sequenced for a study of blood T cell repertoires in COVID-19. Looking at the study overall: From T cells, B-cell-depleted T cells, or PBMCs came the material, which was cDNA or gDNA.

TCRdb's copy holds only in-frame clones and misses some; the assay was immunoSEQ multiplex PCR. Among about 16,000 clones listed, roughly 88% were seen once. V was clipped by 0 bases and J by 2 bases, with 11 bases between them. Germline-derived CDR1 and CDR2 are SSHAT and FNYEAQ (reference sequence). This CDR3 is built from 15 residues. The gene calls are TRBV7-7 and TRBJ2-7; D is perhaps TRBD1 (6 bases). This receptor was identified in a human donor in a cohort sampled during active COVID-19. Sequences were obtained from peripheral blood. CDR3 in amino acids: CASSLAQGPAYEQYF. For the CDR3, the DNA is TGTGCCAGCAGCTTAGCACAGGGCCCAGCCTACGAGCAGTACTTC.